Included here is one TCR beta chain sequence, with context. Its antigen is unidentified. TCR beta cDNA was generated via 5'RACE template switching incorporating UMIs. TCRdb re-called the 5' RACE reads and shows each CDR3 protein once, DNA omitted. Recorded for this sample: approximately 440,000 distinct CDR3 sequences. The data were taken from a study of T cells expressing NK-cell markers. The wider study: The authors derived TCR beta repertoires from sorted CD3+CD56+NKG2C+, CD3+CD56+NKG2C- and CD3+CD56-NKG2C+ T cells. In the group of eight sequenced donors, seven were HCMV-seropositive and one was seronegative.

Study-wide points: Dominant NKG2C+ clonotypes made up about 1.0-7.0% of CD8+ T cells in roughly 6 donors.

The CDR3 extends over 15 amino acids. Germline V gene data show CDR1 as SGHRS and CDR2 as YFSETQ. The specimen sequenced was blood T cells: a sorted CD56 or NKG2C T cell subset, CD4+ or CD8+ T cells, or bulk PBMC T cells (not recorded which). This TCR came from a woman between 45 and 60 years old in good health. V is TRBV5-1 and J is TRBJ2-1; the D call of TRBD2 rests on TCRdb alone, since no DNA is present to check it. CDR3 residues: CASSLIAGGGHEQFF.